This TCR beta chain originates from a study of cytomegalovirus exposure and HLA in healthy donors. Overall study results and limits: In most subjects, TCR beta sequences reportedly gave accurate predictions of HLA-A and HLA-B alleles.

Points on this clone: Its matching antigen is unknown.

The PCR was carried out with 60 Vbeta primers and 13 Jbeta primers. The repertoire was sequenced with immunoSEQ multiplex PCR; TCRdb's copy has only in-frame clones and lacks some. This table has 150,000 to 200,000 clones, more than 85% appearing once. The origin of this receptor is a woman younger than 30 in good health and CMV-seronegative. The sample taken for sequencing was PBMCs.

The CDR3 DNA reads TGTGCCAGCAGTTTTCCTTCTAACACCGGGGAGCTGTTTTTT. Amino acid sequence: CASSFPSNTGELFF. This chain links TRBV6-6 with TRBJ2-2; D remains ambiguous. Germline CDR1 reads MNHNY; CDR2 reads SVGAGI (reference sequence). Between the trimmed V and J ends, which lost 4 bases and 2 bases, there was a span of 8 bases. The CDR3 totals 14 residues.